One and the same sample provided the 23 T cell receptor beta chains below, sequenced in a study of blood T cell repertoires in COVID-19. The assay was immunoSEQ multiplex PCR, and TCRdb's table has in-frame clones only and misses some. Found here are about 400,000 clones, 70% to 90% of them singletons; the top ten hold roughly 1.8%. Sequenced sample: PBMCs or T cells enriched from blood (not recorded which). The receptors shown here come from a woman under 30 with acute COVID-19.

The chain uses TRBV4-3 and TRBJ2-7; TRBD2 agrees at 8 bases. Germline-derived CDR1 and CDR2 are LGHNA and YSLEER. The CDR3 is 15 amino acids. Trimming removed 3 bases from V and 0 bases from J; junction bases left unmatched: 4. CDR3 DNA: TGCGCCAGCAGCCATACCGGGACTAGCTCCTACGAGCAGTACTTC. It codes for CASSHTGTSSYEQYF.

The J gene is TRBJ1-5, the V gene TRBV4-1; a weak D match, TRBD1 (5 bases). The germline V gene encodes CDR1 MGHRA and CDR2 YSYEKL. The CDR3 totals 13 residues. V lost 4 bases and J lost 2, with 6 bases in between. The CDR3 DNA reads TGCGCCAGCAGCCGGGGGGGCAATCAGCCCCAGCATTTT. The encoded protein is CASSRGGNQPQHF.

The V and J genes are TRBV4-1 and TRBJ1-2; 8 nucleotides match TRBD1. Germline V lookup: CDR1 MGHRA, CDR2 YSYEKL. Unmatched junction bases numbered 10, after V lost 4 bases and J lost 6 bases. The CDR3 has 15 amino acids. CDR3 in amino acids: CASSLGGTGLDGYTF. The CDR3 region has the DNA TGCGCCAGCAGCCTGGGCGGGACAGGCCTCGATGGCTACACCTTC.

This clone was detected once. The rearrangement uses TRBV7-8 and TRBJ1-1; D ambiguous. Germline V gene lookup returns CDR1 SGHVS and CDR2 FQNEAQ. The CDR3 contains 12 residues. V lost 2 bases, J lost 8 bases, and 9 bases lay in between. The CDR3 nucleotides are TGTGCCAGCAGCTTACCAGGCAGCGAAGCTTTCTTT. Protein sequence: CASSLPGSEAFF. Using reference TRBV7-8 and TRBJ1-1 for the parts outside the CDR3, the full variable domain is GAGVSQSPRYKVAKRGQDVALRCDPISGHVSLFWYQQALGQGPEFLTYFQNEAQLDKSGLPSDRFFAERPEGSVSTLKIQRTQQEDSAVYLCASSLPGSEAFFGQGTRLTVV.

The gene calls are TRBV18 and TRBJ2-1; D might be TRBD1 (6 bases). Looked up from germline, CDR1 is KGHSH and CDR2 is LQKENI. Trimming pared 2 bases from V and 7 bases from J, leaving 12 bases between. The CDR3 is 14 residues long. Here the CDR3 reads CASSPGGSLNEQFF. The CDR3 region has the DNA TGTGCCAGCTCACCAGGGGGCAGTCTAAATGAGCAGTTCTTC.

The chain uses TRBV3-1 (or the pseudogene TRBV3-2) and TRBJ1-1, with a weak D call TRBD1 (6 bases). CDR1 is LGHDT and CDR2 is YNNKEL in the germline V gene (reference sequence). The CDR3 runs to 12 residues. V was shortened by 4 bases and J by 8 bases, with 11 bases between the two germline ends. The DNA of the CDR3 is TGTGCCAGCAGCCTCTACAGGGAAGAAGCTTTCTTT. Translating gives CASSLYREEAFF.

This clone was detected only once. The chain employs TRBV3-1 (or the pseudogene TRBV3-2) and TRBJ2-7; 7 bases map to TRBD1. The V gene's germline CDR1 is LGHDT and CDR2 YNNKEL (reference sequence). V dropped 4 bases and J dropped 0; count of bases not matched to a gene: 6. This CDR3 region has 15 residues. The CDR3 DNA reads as TGTGCCAGCAGCCGATACCGGGACAGCTCCTACGAGCAGTACTTC. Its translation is CASSRYRDSSYEQYF.

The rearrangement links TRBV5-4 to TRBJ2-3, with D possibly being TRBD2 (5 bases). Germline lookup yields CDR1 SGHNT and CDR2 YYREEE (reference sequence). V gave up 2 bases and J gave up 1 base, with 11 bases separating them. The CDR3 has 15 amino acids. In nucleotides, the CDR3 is TGTGCCAGCAGCTTTCATAGCGTCGGCACAGATACGCAGTATTTT. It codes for CASSFHSVGTDTQYF.

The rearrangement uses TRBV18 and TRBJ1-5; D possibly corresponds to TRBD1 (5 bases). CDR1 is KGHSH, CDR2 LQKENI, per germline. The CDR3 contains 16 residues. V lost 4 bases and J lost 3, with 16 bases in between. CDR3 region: CASSLTTATLNQPQHF. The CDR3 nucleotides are TGTGCCAGCTCACTTACGACAGCGACTCTCAATCAGCCCCAGCATTTT.

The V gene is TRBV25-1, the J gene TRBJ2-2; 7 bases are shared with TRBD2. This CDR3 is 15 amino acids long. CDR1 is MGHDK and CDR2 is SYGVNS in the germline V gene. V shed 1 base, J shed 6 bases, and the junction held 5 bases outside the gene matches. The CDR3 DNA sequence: TGTGCCAGCAGTGAATGGGGGGGTGTGGCCGGGGAGCTGTTTTTT. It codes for CASSEWGGVAGELFF.

The CDR3 sequence: CASSPGLANQETQYF. The CDR3 DNA reads as TGTGCCAGCAGTCCGGGACTAGCAAACCAAGAGACCCAGTACTTC. V is TRBV6-6 and J is TRBJ2-5; 9 bases map to TRBD2. The germline V gene has CDR1 MNHNY and CDR2 SVGAGI (reference sequence). The trim removed 5 bases at V and 0 bases at J, leaving 4 bases unmatched. The CDR3 runs 15 residues.

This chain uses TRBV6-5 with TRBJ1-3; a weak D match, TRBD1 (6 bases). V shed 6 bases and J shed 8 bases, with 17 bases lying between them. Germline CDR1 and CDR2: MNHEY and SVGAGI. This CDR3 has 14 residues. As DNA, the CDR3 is TGTGCCAGCAGCCGAACAGGGATCACGGACACCATATATTTT. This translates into CASSRTGITDTIYF.

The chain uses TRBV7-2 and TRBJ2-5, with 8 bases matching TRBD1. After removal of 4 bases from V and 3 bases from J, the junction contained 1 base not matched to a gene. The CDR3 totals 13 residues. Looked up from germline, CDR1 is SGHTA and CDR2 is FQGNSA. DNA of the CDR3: TGTGCCAGCAGCTCGGACAGGGAAGAGACCCAGTACTTC. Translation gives CASSSDREETQYF.

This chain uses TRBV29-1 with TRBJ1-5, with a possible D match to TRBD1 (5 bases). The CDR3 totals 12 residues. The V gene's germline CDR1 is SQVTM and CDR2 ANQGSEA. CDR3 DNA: TGCATGTTAGACAGAAAAGAACAGCCCCAGCATTTT. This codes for CMLDRKEQPQHF.

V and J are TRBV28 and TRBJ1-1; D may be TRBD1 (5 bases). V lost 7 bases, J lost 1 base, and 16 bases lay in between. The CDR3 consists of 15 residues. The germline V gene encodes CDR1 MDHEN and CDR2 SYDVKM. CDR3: CASTSGGVGNTEAFF. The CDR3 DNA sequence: TGTGCCAGCACCTCCGGGGGGGTCGGGAACACTGAAGCTTTCTTT.

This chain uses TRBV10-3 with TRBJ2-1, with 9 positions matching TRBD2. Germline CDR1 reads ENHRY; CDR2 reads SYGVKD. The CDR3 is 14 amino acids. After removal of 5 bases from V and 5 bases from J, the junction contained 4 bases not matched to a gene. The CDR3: CAISLAGNNNEQFF. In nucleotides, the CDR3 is TGTGCCATCAGTCTAGCGGGGAACAACAATGAGCAGTTCTTC.

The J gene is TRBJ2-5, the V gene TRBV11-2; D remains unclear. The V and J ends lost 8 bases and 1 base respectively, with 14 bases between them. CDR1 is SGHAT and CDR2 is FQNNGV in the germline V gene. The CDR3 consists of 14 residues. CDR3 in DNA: TGTGCCAGCTCCTTAAGTCCGGTCCAAGAGACCCAGTACTTC. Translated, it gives CASSLSPVQETQYF.

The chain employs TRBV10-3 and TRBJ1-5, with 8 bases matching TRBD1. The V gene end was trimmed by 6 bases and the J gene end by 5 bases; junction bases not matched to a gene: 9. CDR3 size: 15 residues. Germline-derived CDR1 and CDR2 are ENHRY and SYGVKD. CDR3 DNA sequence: TGTGCCATCAGCGTGGGACAGGCAGCTGATCAGCCCCAGCATTTT. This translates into CAISVGQAADQPQHF.

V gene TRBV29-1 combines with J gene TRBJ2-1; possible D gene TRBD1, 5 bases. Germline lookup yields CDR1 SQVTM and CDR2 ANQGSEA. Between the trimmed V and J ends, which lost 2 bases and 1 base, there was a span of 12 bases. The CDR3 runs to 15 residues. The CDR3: CSVERGARSYNEQFF. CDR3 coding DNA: TGCAGCGTTGAAAGGGGCGCCCGGTCCTACAATGAGCAGTTCTTC.

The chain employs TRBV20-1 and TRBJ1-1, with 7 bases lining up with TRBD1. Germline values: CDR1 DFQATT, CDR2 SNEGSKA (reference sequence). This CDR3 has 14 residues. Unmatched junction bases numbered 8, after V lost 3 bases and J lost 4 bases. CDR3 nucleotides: TGCAGTGCTAGTAAAACAGGGGCGGGCACTGAAGCTTTCTTT. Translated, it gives CSASKTGAGTEAFF.

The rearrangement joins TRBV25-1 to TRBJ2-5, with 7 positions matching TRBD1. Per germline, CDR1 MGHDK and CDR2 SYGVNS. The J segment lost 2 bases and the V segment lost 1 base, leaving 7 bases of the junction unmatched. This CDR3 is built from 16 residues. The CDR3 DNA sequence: TGTGCCAGCAGTGAATCGGCGGACAGGTATCAAGAGACCCAGTACTTC. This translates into CASSESADRYQETQYF.

The CDR3 nucleotides are TGTGCCAGCTCGTTCCGCGGTGAGCAGTTCTTC. This codes for CASSFRGEQFF. The V call is TRBV6-5, the J call TRBJ2-1; D is unresolved. The V end lost 8 bases, the J end lost 9 bases, and 11 bases lay between the germline ends. CDR3 length: 11 amino acids. The germline V gene has CDR1 MNHEY and CDR2 SVGAGI.

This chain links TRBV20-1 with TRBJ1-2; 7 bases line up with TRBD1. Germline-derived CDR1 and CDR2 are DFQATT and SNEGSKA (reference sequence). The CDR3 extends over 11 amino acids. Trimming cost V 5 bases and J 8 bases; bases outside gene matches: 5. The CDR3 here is CSALQGVGYTF. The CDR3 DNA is TGCAGTGCTCTGCAGGGGGTAGGCTACACCTTC.